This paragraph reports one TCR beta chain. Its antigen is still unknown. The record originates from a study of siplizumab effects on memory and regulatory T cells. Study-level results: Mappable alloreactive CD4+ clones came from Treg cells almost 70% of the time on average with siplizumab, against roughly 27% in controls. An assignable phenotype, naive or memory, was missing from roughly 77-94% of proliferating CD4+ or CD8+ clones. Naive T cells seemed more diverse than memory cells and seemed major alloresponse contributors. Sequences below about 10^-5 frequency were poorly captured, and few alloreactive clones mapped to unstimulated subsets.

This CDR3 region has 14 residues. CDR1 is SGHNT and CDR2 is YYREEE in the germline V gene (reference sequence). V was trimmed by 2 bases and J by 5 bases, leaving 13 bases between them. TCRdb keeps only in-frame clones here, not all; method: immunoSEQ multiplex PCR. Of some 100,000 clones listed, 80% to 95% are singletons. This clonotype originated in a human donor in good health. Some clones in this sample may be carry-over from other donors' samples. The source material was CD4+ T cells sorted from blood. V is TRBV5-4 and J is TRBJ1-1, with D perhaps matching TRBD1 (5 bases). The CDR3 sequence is CASSFTRGETEAFF. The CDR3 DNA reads TGTGCCAGCAGCTTTACGAGGGGTGAAACTGAAGCTTTCTTT. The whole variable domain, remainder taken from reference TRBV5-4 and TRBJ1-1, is ETGVTQSPTHLIKTRGQQVTLRCSSQSGHNTVSWYQQALGQGPQFIFQYYREEENGRGNFPPRFSGLQFPNYSSELNVNALELDDSALYLCASSFTRGETEAFFGQGTRLTVV.